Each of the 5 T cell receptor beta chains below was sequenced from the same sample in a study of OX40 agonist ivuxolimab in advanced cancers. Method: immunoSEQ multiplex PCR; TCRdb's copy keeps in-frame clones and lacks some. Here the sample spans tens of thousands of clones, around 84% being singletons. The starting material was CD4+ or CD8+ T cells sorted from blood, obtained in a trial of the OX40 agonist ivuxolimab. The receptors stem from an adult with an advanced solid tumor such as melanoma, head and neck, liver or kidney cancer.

The CDR3 sequence is CASSRDRDNQPQHF. The DNA of the CDR3 is TGTGCCAGCAGCCGCGACAGGGACAATCAGCCCCAGCATTTT. The genes are TRBV7-8 and TRBJ1-5; TRBD1 agrees at 7 bases. This CDR3 has 14 residues. From germline, CDR1 is SGHVS and CDR2 FQNEAQ. The V and J ends lost 5 bases and 3 bases, in that order; junction bases with no gene match: 4.

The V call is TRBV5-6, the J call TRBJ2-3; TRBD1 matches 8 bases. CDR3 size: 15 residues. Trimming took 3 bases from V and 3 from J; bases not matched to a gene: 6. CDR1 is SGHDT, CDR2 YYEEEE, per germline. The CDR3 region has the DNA TGTGCCAGCAGCTGGCGGACAGGGCAGACAGATACGCAGTATTTT. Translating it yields CASSWRTGQTDTQYF.

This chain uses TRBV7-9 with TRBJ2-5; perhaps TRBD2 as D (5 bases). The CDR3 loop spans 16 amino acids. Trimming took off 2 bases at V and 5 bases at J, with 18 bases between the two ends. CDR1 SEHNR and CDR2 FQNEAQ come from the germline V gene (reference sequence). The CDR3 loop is CASSLLASTIGETQYF. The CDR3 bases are TGTGCCAGCAGCTTACTAGCCTCTACCATCGGTGAGACCCAGTACTTC.

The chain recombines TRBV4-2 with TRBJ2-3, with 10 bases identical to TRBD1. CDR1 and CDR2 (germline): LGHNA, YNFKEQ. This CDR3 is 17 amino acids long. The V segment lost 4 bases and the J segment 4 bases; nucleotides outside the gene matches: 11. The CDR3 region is CASSRSSRGTGADTQYF. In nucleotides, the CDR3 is TGTGCCAGCAGCCGTTCCTCACGGGGGACAGGGGCAGATACGCAGTATTTT.

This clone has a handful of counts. CDR3 loop: CAWSVGTDNGYTF. The CDR3 DNA reads TGTGCCTGGAGTGTAGGGACAGACAATGGCTACACCTTC. The chain links TRBV30 to TRBJ1-2, with 7 bases lining up with TRBD1. The CDR3 is made up of 13 amino acids. Germline CDR1 reads GTSNPN; CDR2 reads SVGIG (reference sequence). With 0 bases clipped from V and 6 bases from J, the junction kept 4 bases outside the gene matches.